What follows are 10 T cell receptor beta chains derived from one specimen sequenced in a study of Graves' ophthalmopathy and Graves' hyperthyroidism. Amplified material comprised TCR beta CDR3 regions derived from RNA transcripts. The workflow started with a first-round RT-PCR run with HTBI primers and then moved on to a second-round multiplex PCR. TCRdb redid the calling of the multiplex PCR reads with MiXCR, one entry per CDR3 protein. The data contain 650,000 to 900,000 distinct CDR3 sequences, roughly 40% of them singletons. Input material: peripheral blood. These TCRs come from an adult man with Graves' ophthalmopathy.

The gene calls are TRBV7-8 and TRBJ2-7, with TRBD1 as a possible D gene (7 bases). CDR1 and CDR2 from the germline V gene are SGHVS and FQNEAQ. Between the trimmed V and J ends, which lost 3 bases and 3 bases, there was a span of 27 bases. The CDR3 has 19 residues. CDR3 loop: CASSLRNRGGGGPSYEQYF. Written as DNA, the CDR3 is TGTGCCAGCAGCTTGCGGAACAGGGGTGGGGGAGGACCTAGCTACGAGCAGTACTTC.

The CDR3 DNA reads TGTGCCAGCTTGACTGGCAGGGGGCCGTACGAGCAGTACTTC. This encodes CASLTGRGPYEQYF. The V gene is TRBV25-1, the J gene TRBJ2-7, with 8 bases lining up with TRBD1. Germline V CDR1 and CDR2: MGHDK, SYGVNS. This CDR3 is 14 amino acids long. The V gene end was trimmed by 8 bases and the J gene end by 4 bases; junction bases not matched to a gene: 10.

This clonotype is a singleton in its sample. The gene calls are TRBV12-3 or TRBV12-4 and TRBJ2-6; tentative D call: TRBD2 (6 bases). The CDR3 sequence is 17 residues long. The CDR3 DNA reads TGTGCTAGTGGTTGGACGGGACTCGACTCTGGGGCCAACGTCCTGACTTTC. Translated, it gives CASGWTGLDSGANVLTF.

There are many counts of this clonotype. As DNA, the CDR3 is TGTGCCAGCAGCTTAGTGGCTAACACCGGGGAGCTGTTTTTT. This codes for CASSLVANTGELFF. This chain links TRBV7-9 with TRBJ2-2, with D uncertain. Trimming shortened V by 1 base and J by 2 bases, and 5 bases separated the two germline ends. CDR1 SEHNR and CDR2 FQNEAQ come from the germline V gene (reference sequence). The CDR3 spans 14 residues.

The chain carries TRBV24-1 and TRBJ1-5; tentative D call: TRBD1 (5 bases). The CDR3 spans 15 residues. Germline values: CDR1 KGHDR, CDR2 SFDVKD. V lost 11 bases, J lost 5 bases, and 21 bases lay in between. The CDR3 sequence: CASSYTGPGDQPQHF. The CDR3 DNA reads as TGTGCCAGTAGCTACACAGGACCTGGGGATCAGCCCCAGCATTTT.

The rearrangement uses TRBV29-1 and TRBJ1-1; D is ambiguous. Germline lookup yields CDR1 SQVTM and CDR2 ANQGSEA. CDR3 length: 11 residues. Trimming shortened V by 8 bases and J by 4 bases, and 11 bases separated the two germline ends. The CDR3 loop is CSLPGGTEAFF. In DNA form, the CDR3 reads TGCAGCTTACCGGGCGGCACTGAAGCTTTCTTT. Full variable domain (outside the CDR3, taken from reference TRBV29-1 and TRBJ1-1): SAVISQKPSRDICQRGTSLTIQCQVDSQVTMMFWYRQQPGQSLTLIATANQGSEATYESGFVIDKFPISRPNLTFSTLTVSNMSPEDSSIYLCSLPGGTEAFFGQGTRLTVV.

This sequence joins TRBV20-1 and TRBJ2-7; 12 bases are a match to TRBD2. This CDR3 has 15 residues. Germline V gives CDR1 DFQATT, CDR2 SNEGSKA (reference sequence). Trimming cost V 5 bases and J 3 bases; bases outside gene matches: 8. In DNA form, the CDR3 reads TGCAGTGCTCCACCAGGGACTAGCGGGCTCTACGAGCAGTACTTC. Protein product: CSAPPGTSGLYEQYF.

The J gene is TRBJ1-2, the V gene TRBV15; D not certain. V dropped 3 bases and J dropped 9 bases, with 8 bases sitting between them. This CDR3 spans 11 amino acids. Germline CDR1 is LNHNV and CDR2 is YYDKDF (reference sequence). CDR3 nucleotide sequence: TGTGCCACCAGCAGCCCCCCCAGCTACACCTTC. Encoded protein: CATSSPPSYTF.

The CDR3 protein is CSGETSGTDTQYF. CDR3 nucleotide sequence: TGCAGCGGGGAGACTAGCGGCACAGATACGCAGTATTTT. This chain uses TRBV29-1 with TRBJ2-3; 8 bases match TRBD2. Trimming at V came to 7 bases and at J to 1 base, leaving 4 bases not matched to a gene. The V gene's germline CDR1 is SQVTM and CDR2 ANQGSEA. The CDR3 has 13 amino acids.

V and J are TRBV7-6 and TRBJ1-1; weak D call: TRBD1 (5 bases). Trimming shortened V by 5 bases and J by 6 bases, and 19 bases separated the two germline ends. CDR1 is SGHVS and CDR2 is FNYEAQ in the germline V gene. The CDR3 has 15 residues. CDR3 loop: CASSQGTDLLPEAFF. The CDR3 coding sequence is TGTGCCAGCAGCCAAGGGACGGATCTCCTCCCTGAAGCTTTCTTT.